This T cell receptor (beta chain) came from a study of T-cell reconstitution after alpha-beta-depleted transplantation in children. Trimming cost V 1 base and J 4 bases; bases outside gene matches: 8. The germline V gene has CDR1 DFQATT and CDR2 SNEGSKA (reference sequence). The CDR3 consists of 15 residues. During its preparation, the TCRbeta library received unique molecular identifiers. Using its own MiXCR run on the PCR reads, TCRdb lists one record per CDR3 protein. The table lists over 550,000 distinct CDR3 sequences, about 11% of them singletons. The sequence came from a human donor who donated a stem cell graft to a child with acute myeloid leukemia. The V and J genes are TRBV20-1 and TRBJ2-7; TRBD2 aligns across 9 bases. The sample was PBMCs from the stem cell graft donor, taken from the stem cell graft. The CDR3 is CSARGASGASYEQYF. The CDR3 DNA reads TGCAGTGCTAGAGGGGCTAGCGGGGCGTCATACGAGCAGTACTTC.